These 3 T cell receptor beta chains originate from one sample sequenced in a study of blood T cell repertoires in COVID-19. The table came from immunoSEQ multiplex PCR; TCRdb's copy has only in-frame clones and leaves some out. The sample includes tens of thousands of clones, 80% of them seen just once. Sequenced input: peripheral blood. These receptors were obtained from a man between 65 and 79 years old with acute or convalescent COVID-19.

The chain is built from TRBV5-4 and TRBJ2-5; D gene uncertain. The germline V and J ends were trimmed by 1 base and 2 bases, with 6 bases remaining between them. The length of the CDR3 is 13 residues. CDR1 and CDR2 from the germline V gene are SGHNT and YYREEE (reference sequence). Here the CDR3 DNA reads TGTGCCAGCAGCTTGCGTGAGCAAGAGACCCAGTACTTC. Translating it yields CASSLREQETQYF. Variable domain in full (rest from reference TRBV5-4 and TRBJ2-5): ETGVTQSPTHLIKTRGQQVTLRCSSQSGHNTVSWYQQALGQGPQFIFQYYREEENGRGNFPPRFSGLQFPNYSSELNVNALELDDSALYLCASSLREQETQYFGPGTRLLVL.

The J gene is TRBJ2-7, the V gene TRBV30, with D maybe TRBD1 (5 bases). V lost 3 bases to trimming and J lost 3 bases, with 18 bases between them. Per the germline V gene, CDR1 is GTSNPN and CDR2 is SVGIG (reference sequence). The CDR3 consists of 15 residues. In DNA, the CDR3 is TGTGCCTGGAGCCATCCCAAGGGGTTATACTACGAGCAGTACTTC. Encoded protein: CAWSHPKGLYYEQYF. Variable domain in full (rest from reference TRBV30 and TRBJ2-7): SQTIHQWPATLVQPVGSPLSLECTVEGTSNPNLYWYRQAAGRGLQLLFYSVGIGQISSEVPQNLSASRPQDRQFILSSKKLLLSDSGFYLCAWSHPKGLYYEQYFGPGTRLTVT.

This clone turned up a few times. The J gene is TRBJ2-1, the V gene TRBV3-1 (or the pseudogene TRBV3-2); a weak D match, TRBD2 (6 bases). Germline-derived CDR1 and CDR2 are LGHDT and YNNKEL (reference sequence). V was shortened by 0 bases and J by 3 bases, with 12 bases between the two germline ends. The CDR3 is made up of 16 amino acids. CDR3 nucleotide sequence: TGTGCCAGCAGCCAAGATTTCGGGGGACTCTACAATGAGCAGTTCTTC. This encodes CASSQDFGGLYNEQFF.